The clone carrying this T cell receptor (beta chain) was seen only once. No antigen is known for it. These data come from a study of PD-1 blockade in mismatch repair-deficient tumors. About the research overall: All were previously treated, progressing patients with about a dozen mismatch repair-deficient cancer types. Study-level findings and limits: Tumor-resident clones, often absent from pretreatment blood, expanded after pembrolizumab and then contracted.

Libraries were prepared by immunoSEQ multiplex PCR; TCRdb keeps only in-frame clonotypes and omits some of them. This table holds some 48,000 clones, 81% found once. PCR or immunohistochemistry showed mismatch repair deficiency in every enrolled patient. TCR sequencing covered a few patients who responded to pembrolizumab. From germline, CDR1 is LNHDA and CDR2 SQIVND (reference sequence). This CDR3 comprises 17 residues. V gave up 8 bases and J gave up 1 base; unmatched junction bases: 9. The sample consisted of peripheral blood, taken approximately 18 weeks after starting pembrolizumab. The sequence was collected from an adult with mismatch repair-deficient cancer. The rearrangement uses TRBV19 and TRBJ2-3; 13 bases align to TRBD2. Written as DNA, the CDR3 is TGTGCCAGTCGTAGACTAGCGGGAGGATTTGGCACAGATACGCAGTATTTT. This encodes CASRRLAGGFGTDTQYF.